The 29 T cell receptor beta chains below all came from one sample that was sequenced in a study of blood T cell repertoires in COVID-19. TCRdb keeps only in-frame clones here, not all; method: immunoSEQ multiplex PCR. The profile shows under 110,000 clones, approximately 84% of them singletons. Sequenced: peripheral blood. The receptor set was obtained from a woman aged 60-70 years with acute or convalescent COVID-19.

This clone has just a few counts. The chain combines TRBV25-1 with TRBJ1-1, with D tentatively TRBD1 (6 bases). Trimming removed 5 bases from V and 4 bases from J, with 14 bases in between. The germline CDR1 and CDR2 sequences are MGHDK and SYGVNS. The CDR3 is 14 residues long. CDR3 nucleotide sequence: TGTGCCAGCAGTCCCCGGGGGGGGCCCACTGAAGCTTTCTTT. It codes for CASSPRGGPTEAFF.

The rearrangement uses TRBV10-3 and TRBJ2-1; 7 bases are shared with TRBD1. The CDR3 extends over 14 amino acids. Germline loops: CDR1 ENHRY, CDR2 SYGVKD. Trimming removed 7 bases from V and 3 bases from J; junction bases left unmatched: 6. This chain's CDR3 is CAINRGANYNEQFF. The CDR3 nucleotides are TGTGCCATCAACAGGGGAGCTAACTACAATGAGCAGTTCTTC.

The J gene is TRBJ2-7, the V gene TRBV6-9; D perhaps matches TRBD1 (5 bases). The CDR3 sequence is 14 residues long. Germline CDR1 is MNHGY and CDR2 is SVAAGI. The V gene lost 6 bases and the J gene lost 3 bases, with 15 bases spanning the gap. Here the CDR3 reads CASRPDSSLYEQYF. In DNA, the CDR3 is TGTGCCAGCAGGCCAGACAGCTCCCTCTACGAGCAGTACTTC.

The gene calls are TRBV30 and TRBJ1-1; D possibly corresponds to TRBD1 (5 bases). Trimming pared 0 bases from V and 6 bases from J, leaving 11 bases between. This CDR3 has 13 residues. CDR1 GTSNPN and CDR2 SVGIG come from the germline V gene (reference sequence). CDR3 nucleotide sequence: TGTGCCTGGAGTGTGGGGGGAGGATCTGAAGCTTTCTTT. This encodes CAWSVGGGSEAFF.

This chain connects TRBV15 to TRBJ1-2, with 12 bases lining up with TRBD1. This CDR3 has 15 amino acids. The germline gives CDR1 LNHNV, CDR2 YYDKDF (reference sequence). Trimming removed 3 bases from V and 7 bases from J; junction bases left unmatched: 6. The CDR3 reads CATSSGTGGIIGYTF. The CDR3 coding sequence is TGTGCCACCAGCAGCGGGACAGGGGGCATCATTGGCTACACCTTC.

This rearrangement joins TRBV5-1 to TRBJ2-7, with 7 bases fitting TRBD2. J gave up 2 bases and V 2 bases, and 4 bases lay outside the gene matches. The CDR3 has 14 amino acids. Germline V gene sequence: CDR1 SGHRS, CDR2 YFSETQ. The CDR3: CASSLGGGTYEQYF. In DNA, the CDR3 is TGCGCCAGCAGCTTAGGCGGGGGTACCTACGAGCAGTACTTC.

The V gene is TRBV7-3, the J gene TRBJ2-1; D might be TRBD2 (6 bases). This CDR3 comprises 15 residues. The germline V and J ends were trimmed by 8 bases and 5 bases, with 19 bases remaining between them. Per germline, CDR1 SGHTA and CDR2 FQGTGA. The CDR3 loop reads CASSYRRESNNEQFF. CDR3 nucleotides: TGTGCCAGCTCCTACCGACGGGAGAGTAACAATGAGCAGTTCTTC.

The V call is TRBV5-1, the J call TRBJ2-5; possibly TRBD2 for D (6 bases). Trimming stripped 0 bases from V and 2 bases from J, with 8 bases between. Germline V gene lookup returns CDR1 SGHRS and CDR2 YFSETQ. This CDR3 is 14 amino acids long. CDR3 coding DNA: TGCGCCAGCAGCTTGGCAGGGAGGCAAGAGACCCAGTACTTC. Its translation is CASSLAGRQETQYF.

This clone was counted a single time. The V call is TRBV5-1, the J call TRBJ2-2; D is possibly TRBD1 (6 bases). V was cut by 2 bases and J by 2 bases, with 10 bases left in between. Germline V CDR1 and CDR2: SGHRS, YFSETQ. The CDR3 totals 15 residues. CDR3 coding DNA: TGCGCCAGCAGCTTCGGGACAAGAAACACCGGGGAGCTGTTTTTT. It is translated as CASSFGTRNTGELFF.

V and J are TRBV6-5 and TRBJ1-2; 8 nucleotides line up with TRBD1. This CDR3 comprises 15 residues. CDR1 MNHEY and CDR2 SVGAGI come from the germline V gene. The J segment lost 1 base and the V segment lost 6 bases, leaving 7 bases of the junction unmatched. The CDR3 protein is CASRAGQVLNYGYTF. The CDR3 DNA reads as TGTGCCAGCAGGGCGGGACAGGTTCTTAACTATGGCTACACCTTC.

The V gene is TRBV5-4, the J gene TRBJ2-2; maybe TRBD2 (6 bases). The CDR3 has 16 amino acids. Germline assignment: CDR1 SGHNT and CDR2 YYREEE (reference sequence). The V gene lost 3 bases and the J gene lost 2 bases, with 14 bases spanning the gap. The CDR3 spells CASSSEAGSNTGELFF. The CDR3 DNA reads TGTGCCAGCAGCTCTGAAGCCGGGAGTAACACCGGGGAGCTGTTTTTT.

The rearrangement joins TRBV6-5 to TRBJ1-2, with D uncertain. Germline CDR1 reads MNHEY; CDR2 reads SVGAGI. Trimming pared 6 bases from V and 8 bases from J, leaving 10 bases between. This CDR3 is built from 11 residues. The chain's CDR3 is CASSYLGGYTF. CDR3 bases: TGTGCCAGCAGCTACCTCGGGGGCTACACCTTC.

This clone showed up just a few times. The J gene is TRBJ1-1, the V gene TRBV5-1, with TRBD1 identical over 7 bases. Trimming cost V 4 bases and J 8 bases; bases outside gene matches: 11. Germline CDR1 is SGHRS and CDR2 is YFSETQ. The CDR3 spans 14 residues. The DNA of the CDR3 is TGCGCCAGCAGCGAGGCGCCGGGACAGCGGGAAGCTTTCTTT. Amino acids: CASSEAPGQREAFF. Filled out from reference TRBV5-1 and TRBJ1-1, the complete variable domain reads KAGVTQTPRYLIKTRGQQVTLSCSPISGHRSVSWYQQTPGQGLQFLFEYFSETQRNKGNFPGRFSGRQFSNSRSEMNVSTLELGDSALYLCASSEAPGQREAFFGQGTRLTVV.

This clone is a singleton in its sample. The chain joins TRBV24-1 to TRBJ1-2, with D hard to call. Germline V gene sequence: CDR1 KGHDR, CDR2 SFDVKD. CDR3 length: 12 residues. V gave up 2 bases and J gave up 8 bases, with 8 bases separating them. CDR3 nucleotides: TGTGCCACCAGTGATTCGCGACACGGCTACACCTTC. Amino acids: CATSDSRHGYTF.

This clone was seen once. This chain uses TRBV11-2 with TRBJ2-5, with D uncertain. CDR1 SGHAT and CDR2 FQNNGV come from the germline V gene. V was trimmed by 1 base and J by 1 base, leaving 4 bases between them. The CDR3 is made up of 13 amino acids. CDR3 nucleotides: TGTGCCAGCAGCTTAGTCAGCCAAGAGACCCAGTACTTC. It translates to CASSLVSQETQYF. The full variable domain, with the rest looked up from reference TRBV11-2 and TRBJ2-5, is EAGVAQSPRYKIIEKRQSVAFWCNPISGHATLYWYQQILGQGPKLLIQFQNNGVVDDSQLPKDRFSAERLKGVDSTLKIQPAKLEDSAVYLCASSLVSQETQYFGPGTRLLVL.

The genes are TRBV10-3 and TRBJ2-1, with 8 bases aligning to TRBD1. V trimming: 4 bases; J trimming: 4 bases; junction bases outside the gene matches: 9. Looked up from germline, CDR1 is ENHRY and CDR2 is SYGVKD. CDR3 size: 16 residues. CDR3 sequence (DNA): TGTGCCATCAGTGGGGGGACAGGCGGTGGTTACAATGAGCAGTTCTTC. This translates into CAISGGTGGGYNEQFF.

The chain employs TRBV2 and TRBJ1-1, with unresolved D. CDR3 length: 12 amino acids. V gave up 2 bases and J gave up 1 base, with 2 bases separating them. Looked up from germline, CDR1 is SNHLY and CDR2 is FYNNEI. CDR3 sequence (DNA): TGTGCCAGCAGTGAACAGAACACTGAAGCTTTCTTT. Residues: CASSEQNTEAFF.

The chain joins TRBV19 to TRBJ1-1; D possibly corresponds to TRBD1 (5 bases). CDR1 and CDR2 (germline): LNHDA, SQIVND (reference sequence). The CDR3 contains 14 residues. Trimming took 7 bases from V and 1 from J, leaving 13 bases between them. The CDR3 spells CASTFNTGNTEAFF. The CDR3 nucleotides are TGTGCCAGTACCTTTAACACAGGGAACACTGAAGCTTTCTTT. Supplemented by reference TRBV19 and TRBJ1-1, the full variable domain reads DGGITQSPKYLFRKEGQNVTLSCEQNLNHDAMYWYRQDPGQGLRLIYYSQIVNDFQKGDIAEGYSVSREKKESFPLTVTSAQKNPTAFYLCASTFNTGNTEAFFGQGTRLTVV.

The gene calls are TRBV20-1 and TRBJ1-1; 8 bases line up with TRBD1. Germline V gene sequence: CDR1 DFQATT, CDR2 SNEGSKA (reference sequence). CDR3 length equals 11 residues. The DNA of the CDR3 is TGCAGCGTTACAGGGACAGGCGAAGCTTTCTTT. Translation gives CSVTGTGEAFF.

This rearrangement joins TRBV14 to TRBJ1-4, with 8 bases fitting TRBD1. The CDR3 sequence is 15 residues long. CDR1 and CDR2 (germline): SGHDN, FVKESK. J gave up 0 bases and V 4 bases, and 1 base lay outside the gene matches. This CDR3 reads CASSRTGSTNEKLFF. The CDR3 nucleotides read TGTGCCAGCAGCCGGACAGGGTCAACTAATGAAAAACTGTTTTTT.

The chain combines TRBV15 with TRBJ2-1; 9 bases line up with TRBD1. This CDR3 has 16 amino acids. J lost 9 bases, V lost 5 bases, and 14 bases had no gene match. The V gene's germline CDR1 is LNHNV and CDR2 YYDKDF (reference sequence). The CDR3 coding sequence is TGTGCCACCAGCGGACCAACCCGGGACAGGGTGCGTGAGCAGTTCTTC. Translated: CATSGPTRDRVREQFF.

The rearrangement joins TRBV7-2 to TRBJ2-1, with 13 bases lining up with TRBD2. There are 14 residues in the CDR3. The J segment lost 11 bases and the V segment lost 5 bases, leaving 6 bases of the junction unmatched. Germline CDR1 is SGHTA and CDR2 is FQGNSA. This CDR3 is CASSQGLAGYKQFF. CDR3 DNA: TGTGCCAGCAGCCAGGGACTAGCGGGGTATAAGCAGTTCTTC.

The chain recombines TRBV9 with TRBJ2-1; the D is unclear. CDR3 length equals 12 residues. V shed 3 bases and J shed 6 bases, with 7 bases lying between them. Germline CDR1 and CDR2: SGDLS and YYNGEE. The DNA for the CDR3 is TGTGCCAGCAGCGAGCCAAGCAATGAGCAGTTCTTC. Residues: CASSEPSNEQFF.

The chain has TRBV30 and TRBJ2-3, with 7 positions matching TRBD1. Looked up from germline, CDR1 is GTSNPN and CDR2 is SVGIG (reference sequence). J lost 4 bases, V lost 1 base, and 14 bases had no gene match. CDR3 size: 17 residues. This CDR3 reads CAWSEGALTGGADTQYF. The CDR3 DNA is TGTGCCTGGAGTGAGGGGGCGTTGACGGGCGGCGCAGATACGCAGTATTTT. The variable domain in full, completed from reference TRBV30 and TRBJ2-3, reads SQTIHQWPATLVQPVGSPLSLECTVEGTSNPNLYWYRQAAGRGLQLLFYSVGIGQISSEVPQNLSASRPQDRQFILSSKKLLLSDSGFYLCAWSEGALTGGADTQYFGPGTRLTVL.

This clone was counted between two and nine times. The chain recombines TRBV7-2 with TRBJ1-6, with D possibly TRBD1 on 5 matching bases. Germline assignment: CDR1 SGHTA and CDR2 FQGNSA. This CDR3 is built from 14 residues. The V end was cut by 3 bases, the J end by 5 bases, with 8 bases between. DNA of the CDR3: TGTGCCAGCAGCTTGAGCAGGGATAATTCACCCCTCCACTTT. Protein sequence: CASSLSRDNSPLHF.

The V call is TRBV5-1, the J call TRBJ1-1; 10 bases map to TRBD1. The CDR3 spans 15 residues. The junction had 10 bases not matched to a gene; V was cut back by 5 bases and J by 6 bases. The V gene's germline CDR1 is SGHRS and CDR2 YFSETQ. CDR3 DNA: TGCGCCAGCAGTTCTAGGACAGGGGGGGTTGCTGAAGCTTTCTTT. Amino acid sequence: CASSSRTGGVAEAFF.

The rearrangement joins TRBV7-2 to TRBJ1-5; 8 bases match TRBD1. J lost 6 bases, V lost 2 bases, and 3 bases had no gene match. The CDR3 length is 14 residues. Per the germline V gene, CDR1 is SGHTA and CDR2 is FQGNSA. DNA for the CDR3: TGTGCCAGCAGCTTACAGGGGGCGGTTCAGCCCCAGCATTTT. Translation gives CASSLQGAVQPQHF.

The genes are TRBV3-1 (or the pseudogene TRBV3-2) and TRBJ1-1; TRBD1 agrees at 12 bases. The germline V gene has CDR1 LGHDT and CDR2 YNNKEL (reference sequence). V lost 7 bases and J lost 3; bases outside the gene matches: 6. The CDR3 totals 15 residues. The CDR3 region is CASNLGQGADTEAFF. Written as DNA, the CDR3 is TGTGCCAGCAATTTGGGACAGGGGGCGGACACTGAAGCTTTCTTT.

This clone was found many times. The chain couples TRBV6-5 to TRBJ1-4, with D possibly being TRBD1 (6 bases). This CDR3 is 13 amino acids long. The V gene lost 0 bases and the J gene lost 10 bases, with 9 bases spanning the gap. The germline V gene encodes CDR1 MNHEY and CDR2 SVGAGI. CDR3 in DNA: TGTGCCAGCAGTTACTCGACAGGAGGAAAACTGTTTTTT. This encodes CASSYSTGGKLFF.